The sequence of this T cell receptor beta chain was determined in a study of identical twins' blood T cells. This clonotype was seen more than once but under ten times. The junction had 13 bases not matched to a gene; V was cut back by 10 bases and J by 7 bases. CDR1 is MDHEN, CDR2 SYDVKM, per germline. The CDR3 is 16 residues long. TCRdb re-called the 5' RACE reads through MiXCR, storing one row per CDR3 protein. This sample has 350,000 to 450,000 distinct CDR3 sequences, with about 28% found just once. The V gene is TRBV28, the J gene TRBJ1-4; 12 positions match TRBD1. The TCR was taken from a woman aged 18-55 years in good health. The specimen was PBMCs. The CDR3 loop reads CATEPGQGAKSEKLFF. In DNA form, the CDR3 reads TGTGCCACCGAACCGGGACAGGGGGCGAAAAGTGAAAAACTGTTTTTT.